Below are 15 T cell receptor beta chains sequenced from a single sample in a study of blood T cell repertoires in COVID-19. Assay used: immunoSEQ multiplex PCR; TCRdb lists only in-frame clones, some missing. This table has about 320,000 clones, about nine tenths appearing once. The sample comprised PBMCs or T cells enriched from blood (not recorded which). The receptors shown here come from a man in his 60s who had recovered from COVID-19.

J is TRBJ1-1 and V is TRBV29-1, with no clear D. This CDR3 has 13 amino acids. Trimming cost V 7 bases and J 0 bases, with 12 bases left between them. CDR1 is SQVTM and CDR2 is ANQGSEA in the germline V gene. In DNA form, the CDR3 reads TGCAGCGGTACCAACGGGATGAACACTGAAGCTTTCTTT. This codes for CSGTNGMNTEAFF.

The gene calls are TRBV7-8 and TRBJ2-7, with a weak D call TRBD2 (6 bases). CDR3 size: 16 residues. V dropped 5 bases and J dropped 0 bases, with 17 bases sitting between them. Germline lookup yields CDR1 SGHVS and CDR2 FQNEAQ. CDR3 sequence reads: CASSGRGTDSSYEQYF. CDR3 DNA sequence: TGTGCCAGCAGCGGCCGCGGGACTGATTCCTCCTACGAGCAGTACTTC.

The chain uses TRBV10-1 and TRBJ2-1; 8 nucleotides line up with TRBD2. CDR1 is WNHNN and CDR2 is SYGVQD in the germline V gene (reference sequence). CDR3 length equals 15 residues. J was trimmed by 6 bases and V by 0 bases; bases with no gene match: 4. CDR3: CASSESRGRFNEQFF. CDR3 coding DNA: TGCGCCAGCAGTGAGTCCCGCGGGAGGTTCAATGAGCAGTTCTTC.

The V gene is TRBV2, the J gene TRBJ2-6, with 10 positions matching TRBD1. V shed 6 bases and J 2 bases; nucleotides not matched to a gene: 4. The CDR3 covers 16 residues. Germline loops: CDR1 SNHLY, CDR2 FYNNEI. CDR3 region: CASRTGGWAGANVLTF. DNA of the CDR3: TGTGCCAGCAGGACAGGGGGCTGGGCTGGGGCCAACGTCCTGACTTTC.

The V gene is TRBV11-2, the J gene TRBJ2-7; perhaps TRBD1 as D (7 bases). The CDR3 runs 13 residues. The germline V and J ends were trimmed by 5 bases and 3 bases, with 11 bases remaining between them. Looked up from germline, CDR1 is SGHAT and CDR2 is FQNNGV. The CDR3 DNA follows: TGTGCCAGCAGCCAGGGGGGTAACTACGAGCAGTACTTC. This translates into CASSQGGNYEQYF.

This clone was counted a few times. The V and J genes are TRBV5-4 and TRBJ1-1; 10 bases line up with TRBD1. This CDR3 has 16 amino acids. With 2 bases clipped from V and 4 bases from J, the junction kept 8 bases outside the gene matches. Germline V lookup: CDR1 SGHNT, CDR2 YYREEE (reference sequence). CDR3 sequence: CASSFGTGVYGTEAFF. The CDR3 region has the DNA TGTGCCAGCAGCTTCGGGACAGGGGTTTATGGCACTGAAGCTTTCTTT.

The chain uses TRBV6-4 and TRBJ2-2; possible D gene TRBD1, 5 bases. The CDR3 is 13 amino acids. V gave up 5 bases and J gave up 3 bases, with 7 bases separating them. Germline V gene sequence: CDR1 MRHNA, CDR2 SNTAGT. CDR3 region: CASSRQYTGELFF. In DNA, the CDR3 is TGTGCCAGCAGTAGACAGTACACCGGGGAGCTGTTTTTT.

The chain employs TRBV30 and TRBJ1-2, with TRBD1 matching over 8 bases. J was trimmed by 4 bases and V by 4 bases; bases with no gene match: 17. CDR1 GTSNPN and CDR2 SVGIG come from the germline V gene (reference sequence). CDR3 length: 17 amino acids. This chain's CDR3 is CAWKGGTGTDTAYGYTF. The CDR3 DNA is TGTGCCTGGAAGGGGGGGACAGGTACCGATACAGCCTATGGCTACACCTTC.

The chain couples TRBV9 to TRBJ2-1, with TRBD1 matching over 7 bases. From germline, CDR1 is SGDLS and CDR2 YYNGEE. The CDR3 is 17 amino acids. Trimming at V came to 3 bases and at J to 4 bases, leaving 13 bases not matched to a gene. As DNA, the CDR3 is TGTGCCAGCAGCGGCCCGACAGGGCGGCCGGTTTACAATGAGCAGTTCTTC. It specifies CASSGPTGRPVYNEQFF. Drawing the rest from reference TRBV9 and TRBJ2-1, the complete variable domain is DSGVTQTPKHLITATGQRVTLRCSPRSGDLSVYWYQQSLDQGLQFLIQYYNGEERAKGNILERFSAQQFPDLHSELNLSSLELGDSALYFCASSGPTGRPVYNEQFFGPGTRLTVL.

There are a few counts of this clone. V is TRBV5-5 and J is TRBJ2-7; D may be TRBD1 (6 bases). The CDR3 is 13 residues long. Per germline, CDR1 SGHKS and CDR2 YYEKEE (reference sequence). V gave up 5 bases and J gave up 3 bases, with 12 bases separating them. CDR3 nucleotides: TGTGCCAGCAGTTCCTGGGACATCTACGAGCAGTACTTC. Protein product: CASSSWDIYEQYF.

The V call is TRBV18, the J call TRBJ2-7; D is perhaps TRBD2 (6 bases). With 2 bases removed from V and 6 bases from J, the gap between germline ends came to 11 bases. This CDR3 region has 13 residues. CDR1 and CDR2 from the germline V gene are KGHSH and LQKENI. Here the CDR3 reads CASSPREAGEQYF. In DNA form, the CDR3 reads TGTGCCAGCTCACCAAGGGAGGCGGGCGAGCAGTACTTC.

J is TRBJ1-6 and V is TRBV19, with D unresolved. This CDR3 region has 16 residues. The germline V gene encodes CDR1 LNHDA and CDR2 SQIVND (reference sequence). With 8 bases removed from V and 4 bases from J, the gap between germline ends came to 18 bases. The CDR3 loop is CASRNLGAGYNSPLHF. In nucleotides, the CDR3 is TGTGCCAGTCGAAACCTGGGCGCAGGATATAATTCACCCCTCCACTTT. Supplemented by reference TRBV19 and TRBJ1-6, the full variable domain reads DGGITQSPKYLFRKEGQNVTLSCEQNLNHDAMYWYRQDPGQGLRLIYYSQIVNDFQKGDIAEGYSVSREKKESFPLTVTSAQKNPTAFYLCASRNLGAGYNSPLHFGNGTRLTVT.

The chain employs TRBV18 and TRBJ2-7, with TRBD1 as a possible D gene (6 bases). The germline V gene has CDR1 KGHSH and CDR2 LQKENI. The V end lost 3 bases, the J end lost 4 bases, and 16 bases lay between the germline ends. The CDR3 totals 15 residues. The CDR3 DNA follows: TGTGCCAGCTCACCTCCCGGGACACAAATGTACGAGCAGTACTTC. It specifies CASSPPGTQMYEQYF.

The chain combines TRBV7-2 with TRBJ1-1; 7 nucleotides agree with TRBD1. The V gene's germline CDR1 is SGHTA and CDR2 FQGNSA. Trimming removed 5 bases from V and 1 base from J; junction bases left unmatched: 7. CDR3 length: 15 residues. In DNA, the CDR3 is TGTGCCAGCAGCAGTAGGGGGCACCCGAACACTGAAGCTTTCTTT. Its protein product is CASSSRGHPNTEAFF.

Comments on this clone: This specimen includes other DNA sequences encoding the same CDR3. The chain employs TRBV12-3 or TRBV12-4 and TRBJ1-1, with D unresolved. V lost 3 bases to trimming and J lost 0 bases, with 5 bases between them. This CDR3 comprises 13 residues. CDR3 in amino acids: CASSFSVNTEAFF. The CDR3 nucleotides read TGTGCCAGCAGTTTTTCAGTGAACACTGAAGCTTTCTTT.